This TCR beta chain was retrieved from a study of cytomegalovirus exposure and HLA in healthy donors (dated by TCRdb to 2016 to 2017). A note on the overall study: In an earlier analysis of several hundred of the donors, approximately 300 Gb of sequence data and 90 million to 130 million unique TCR beta sequences from about 179 million T cells were reported. Roughly 300 gigabases of sequencing data and tens of millions of unique TCR sequences were included in an early release covering several hundred HLA-typed donors. Of the roughly 400 genotyped donors, over 80% were placed in the genetic ancestry cluster associated with self-reported Caucasian donors. The study was designed to test whether signatures of past pathogen exposure could be identified by cataloging public T cell receptors. The study profiled the T cell repertoires of hundreds of subjects by immunosequencing and related them to cytomegalovirus serostatus. A separate validation cohort of some 130 different subjects was used in addition to the 666-subject first cohort. High-throughput TCR immunosequencing, statistical association of individual TCRs with disease status, and machine learning were combined to predict cytomegalovirus infection status. To study patterns of TCR occurrence, a later analysis re-analyzed previously published TCR beta repertoires from 550 to 800 donors and added high-resolution HLA genotyping. Rather than using new phenotypic data, the later analysis identified candidate immune exposures from TCR beta sequences and from how often those sequences occurred across donors. In an earlier analysis of about 590 of the donors, high-throughput TCR beta sequencing was used to judge whether each TCR beta V gene segment behaved as functional or pseudogenic. Donor age, sex, ethnicity and CMV serostatus were collected together with the repertoire data. In a later genetic analysis, genome-wide SNP genotypes for about three fifths of the roughly 670 donors were used, and that subset was treated as a discovery cohort. Every discovery cohort repertoire had been produced on one sequencing platform. HLA typing included class I and class II loci at four-digit resolution. Typing coverage differed by locus: A, B, C, DRB1 and DQB1 were typed in roughly 620-630 donors, DQA1 in 522, DPA1 in 600 to 610, and DPB1 in 472. Roughly five DR-DQ haplotypes were handled as single units for association and clustering because linkage in the cohort was strong. On average, roughly 250,000 unique TCR beta nucleotide sequences were sequenced per donor among fewer than 500 genotyped donors of the cohort, with roughly 19% of those sequences being non-productive. General conclusions and limits of the study: Immune exposure information for the cohort was limited to CMV serostatus. A later analysis found that HLA-associated TCR beta chains were more clonally expanded and had lower generation probabilities than equally common non-associated chains. Sequencing depth was assumed to be roughly uniform across donors in the presence/absence analyses, though that assumption may not hold. This cohort had only TCR beta chains sequenced, and the lack of alpha or paired-chain data limited which features could be detected. In a later genetic analysis, fewer N-insertions in productive TCRs were reported among donors in an Asian-associated ancestry cluster than the roughly 700-donor mean. Linkage disequilibrium might explain the correlated functional status among segregating V segments, but an unknown experimental factor could not be excluded. In both the original and validation cohorts, the classifier was reported to diagnose cytomegalovirus status with high specificity and sensitivity. In vitro tests confirmed that a few of the cytomegalovirus-associated TCR beta chains recognize cytomegalovirus antigens. V-gene and J-gene trimming of TCR beta chains was associated with a missense DCLRE1C variant in a later genetic analysis, and the association was replicated in an independent cohort. Around 16 rarely observed V segments, including chromosome 9 orphons, were excluded from the earlier analysis of several hundred of the donors because counts were too low. A further reported finding was that TCR beta sequences accurately predicted the HLA-A and HLA-B alleles for most subjects in the first cohort. Because some donors lacked HLA typing at each locus, the association tests relied only on the typed subset. In the study, some 160 TCR beta chains were listed as associated with cytomegalovirus. According to the authors, the approach could potentially be generalized to other disease states and immunological phenotypes. Most TCR sequences were observed very rarely across donors, whereas some public TCRs were present in many individuals. In a later analysis, TCR association rates were found to vary across HLA loci, with the most associated TCRs seen for DRB1 alleles and the fewest for HLA-C alleles. A later analysis found that most CMV-associated TCR beta chains appeared HLA-restricted, with HLA associations seemingly driven largely by CMV exposure. In a later analysis, several top co-occurrence clusters were reported to appear linked to parvovirus B19, influenza, CMV and Epstein-Barr virus. Some IMGT-functional V segments, including TRBV6-2 and TRBV6-3, could not be told apart with the 87-base-pair reads, so those segments were excluded. The sequencing pipeline was judged likely to have produced a cluster of highly shared sequence variants as a technical artifact. In an earlier analysis of under 600 of the donors, most TCR beta V segments were observed in productive rearrangements about 87% or about 30% of the time, broadly matching IMGT annotations. Assigning TCR associations to individual alleles was difficult when HLA alleles, especially DR and DQ, strongly co-occurred. A later analysis associated about 17,000 TCR beta sequences with specific HLA alleles at a false discovery rate of 0.05.

The method was the immunoSEQ multiplex PCR assay. The multiplex PCR relied on a mix of 60 forward primers for TCR Vbeta segments and 13 reverse primers for TCR Jbeta segments. Amplification of the CDR3 region of rearranged TCR beta genes was performed with a multiplex PCR assay on genomic DNA. On the Illumina HiSeq System, the amplified TCR beta libraries were sequenced as 87-base-pair reads. The authors processed their data as follows. A later analysis tallied around 80 million unique TCR beta chains across the approximately 670 repertoires, and around 12 million of those chains were shared by two or more donors. A nearest-neighbor algorithm error-corrected the raw reads and collapsed the reads into unique sequences, merging closely related sequences to remove PCR and sequencing errors. To assign V, D and J gene segments, CDR3 sequences were aligned to IMGT reference sequences. For a sequence to be retained, a match of at least six nucleotides to both a V gene segment and a J gene segment was required. A rearrangement was called productive if the CDR3 had no stop codons and remained in frame with V and J, and every other rearrangement was called non-productive. CDR3 was defined according to IMGT convention as the region running from the second conserved V-encoded cysteine to the conserved J-encoded phenylalanine. Sequences without an unambiguous match to a single V gene segment were excluded from the earlier analysis of a few hundred of the donors. An earlier analysis of roughly 590 of the donors called V segments functional above 56.7% productive rearrangements and segregating when the between-donor standard deviation exceeded 5%. A statistical classification framework was built to diagnose cytomegalovirus status from the catalog of TCR beta chain sequences. V and J gene assignment, in a later analysis, came from comparing TCR nucleotide sequences with IMGT/GENE-DB human TR gene sequences. A later analysis assigned CDR3 sequences and most-parsimonious VDJ recombination scenarios with the TCRdist pipeline. In a later analysis, each TCR beta chain was defined by its CDR3 amino acid sequence together with its V-gene family, and reads lacking a unique V-gene family were excluded. To address suspected cross-contamination and a sequencing artifact, a later analysis removed under 600 highly shared, low-generation-probability nucleotide sequences. A later analysis calculated a clonal expansion index for each public chain from normalized within-repertoire ranks of inferred template counts. A later analysis computed generation probabilities with a VDJ recombination model fitted to out-of-frame rearrangements, and checked the results against IGoR. In a later analysis, hypergeometric tests were used to score TCR-TCR, TCR-HLA and TCR-CMV co-occurrence, with a repertoire-size bias correction applied to TCR pairs. False discovery rates were estimated in a later analysis by permuting HLA or CMV assignments 20 times. A later analysis grouped co-occurring TCRs with DBSCAN, adding TCRdist sequence similarity when clustering within HLA-allele-positive subsets. Co-occurrence clustering excluded repertoires with fewer than 30,000 or more than 120,000 public chains, plus five with anomalous nucleotide sharing. The table was pulled from immuneACCESS by TCRdb, which kept in-frame rearrangements only. Such tables lose some clones; where checked, under half of the loss comes from unresolved V genes, and the rest has no known cause. V and J calls and clone size are given by that table; D and trimming were obtained from the DNA. The table for this sample lists 120,000 or so clones; 60% to 85% of them were counted only once. Together, the top ten hold around 2.7% of the sample.

This clone was seen a handful of times. Its antigen is not yet known. Base qualities are not recorded, but no much larger clone differs from it by a single base. The cohort was made up of roughly 670 healthy bone marrow donors. At the time of sampling, all cohort members were nominally healthy, though unrecorded immune exposures were likely present. The donor tested CMV seropositive, placing the donor among the approximately 290 seropositive members of the cohort. Every donor gave a peripheral blood sample, and the peripheral blood mononuclear cells from that sample were used for TCR beta sequencing. The Qiagen DNeasy Blood Extraction Kit was used to extract genomic DNA from the blood cell samples. Trimmed from V: 3 bases; trimmed from J: 3 bases; junction bases lacking a gene match: 8. Counted from cysteine to phenylalanine, this CDR3 has 17 amino acids. Only the CDR3 portion is preserved as DNA: 51 bases, with reading frame beginning at the first base. Per the germline V gene, MGHRA is the CDR1 and YSYEKL is the CDR2.

The sequence links TRBV4-1 to TRBJ2-7; 13 bases in the junction line up with TRBD2. The sequenced sample consisted of PBMCs. The sequence was obtained from a middle-aged woman in good health and CMV-seropositive. In nucleotides, the sequence is TGCGCCAGCAGCCAGCCCGTGAGGACTAGCGGGGGCTACGAGCAGTACTTC. It codes for CASSQPVRTSGGYEQYF.